This T cell receptor (beta chain) was obtained from a study of blood T cell repertoires in COVID-19. As originally analysed: The authors estimated nucleated cell counts from reference gene primer amplification. Some clones are missing from TCRdb's copy, which holds only in-frame ones; the method was immunoSEQ multiplex PCR. D and trimming come from the DNA, and the V and J calls and clone size come from that table. The table shows more than 150,000 clones, with about 88% occurring only once. The CDR3 spans 13 residues. Trimming took off 3 bases at V and 4 bases at J, with 10 bases between the two ends. Germline V gene sequence: CDR1 SGHRS, CDR2 YFSETQ.

The specimen sequenced was peripheral blood. The chain links TRBV5-1 to TRBJ1-2, with D perhaps matching TRBD1 (5 bases). The sequence was obtained from a man aged 18 to 30 with acute or convalescent COVID-19. DNA for the CDR3: TGCGCCAGCAGCTGGGGACTCTCCTATGGCTACACCTTC. Encoded protein: CASSWGLSYGYTF.